A single sample gave rise to the 23 T cell receptor beta chains below, sequenced in a study of human T cells and chemical hapten exposure (dated by TCRdb to about 2021). To prepare the library, RACE was applied. The data were produced on a NextSeq 500. TCRdb trimmed the raw reads at Q25, called clones with MiXCR and kept productive beta chains. A single entry per CDR3 protein holds the most common genes and DNA from its merged rows. Across this sample there are 45,000 to 60,000 distinct CDR3 sequences, with about 9.6% seen only once. About 14% of the sample lies in the top ten. This sample's time point label indicates: patch test 1, 2 weeks after DPC sensitization. The sample's treatment or condition label, in plain terms: therapeutic diphenylcyclopropenone sensitization with weekly scalp DPC. Sequences were derived from whole blood, sampled in connection with sensitization to the hapten diphenylcyclopropenone (DPC). These receptors originate from a woman aged 40 to 50 with alopecia areata. Some clones in this sample may be carry-over from other donors' samples.

This clonotype showed up many times. The chain is built from TRBV7-8 and TRBJ1-2, with D hard to call. V dropped 5 bases and J dropped 2 bases, with 12 bases sitting between them. Germline V gives CDR1 SGHVS, CDR2 FQNEAQ. The CDR3 length is 14 residues. The chain's CDR3 is CASSQRSQNYGYTF. The CDR3 DNA reads TGTGCCAGCAGCCAGAGAAGTCAGAACTATGGCTACACCTTC.

This clonotype appeared a few times. The chain carries TRBV5-6 and TRBJ2-7; D remains ambiguous. The CDR3 runs to 13 residues. Germline CDR1 and CDR2: SGHDT and YYEEEE. V was clipped by 0 bases and J by 4 bases, with 8 bases between them. CDR3 region: CASSLGPDYEQYF. The DNA of the CDR3 is TGTGCCAGCAGCTTGGGGCCGGATTACGAGCAGTACTTC.

This clonotype appeared many times. The chain has TRBV9 and TRBJ1-2; D remains unclear. V lost 2 bases to trimming and J lost 6 bases, with 8 bases between them. In germline, CDR1 is SGDLS, CDR2 YYNGEE. This CDR3 is 12 amino acids long. The CDR3 DNA reads TGTGCCAGCAGCGTCCCCACAGATGGCTACACCTTC. Its translation is CASSVPTDGYTF.

This clonotype showed up many times. The chain is built from TRBV19 and TRBJ2-4; 8 bases map to TRBD2. Germline CDR1 and CDR2: LNHDA and SQIVND (reference sequence). This CDR3 comprises 15 residues. V lost 6 bases to trimming and J lost 0 bases; unmatched junction nucleotides: 4. CDR3 nucleotides: TGTGCCAGTAGACCGGGGGGGCAAGCCAAAAACATTCAGTACTTC. It is translated as CASRPGGQAKNIQYF.

This clonotype was observed a few times. V gene TRBV3-1 combines with J gene TRBJ2-3; D is unresolved. This CDR3 has 13 residues. Germline lookup yields CDR1 LGHDT and CDR2 YNNKEL (reference sequence). Trimming pared 0 bases from V and 4 bases from J, leaving 5 bases between. The CDR3 reads CASSQDIPDTQYF. In DNA form, the CDR3 reads TGTGCCAGCAGCCAAGACATCCCAGATACGCAGTATTTT.

Many counts were recorded for this clonotype. The rearrangement uses TRBV6-4 and TRBJ2-3, with D possibly being TRBD2 (6 bases). Germline CDR1 is MRHNA and CDR2 is SNTAGT. V lost 3 bases, J lost 3 bases, and 13 bases lay in between. There are 15 residues in the CDR3. Here the CDR3 DNA reads TGTGCCAGCAGTGAGGAACCGGGGAGGACAGATACGCAGTATTTT. It specifies CASSEEPGRTDTQYF.

In its sample, this clonotype was seen many times. The rearrangement uses TRBV29-1 and TRBJ2-1; a possible D gene is TRBD2 (5 bases). Trimming took 7 bases from V and 6 from J, leaving 13 bases between them. Germline lookup yields CDR1 SQVTM and CDR2 ANQGSEA. This CDR3 is built from 12 residues. The CDR3: CSGRIEGNEQFF. The CDR3 bases are TGCAGCGGACGCATCGAGGGCAATGAGCAGTTCTTC.

This clonotype was counted at least ten times. The chain combines TRBV4-3 with TRBJ2-3; 11 positions match TRBD2. This CDR3 is built from 15 residues. Germline trimming cut 4 bases from V and 6 bases from J; bases unmatched to any gene: 6. Germline V lookup: CDR1 LGHNA, CDR2 YSLEER. DNA of the CDR3: TGCGCCAGCAGCCTTAGCGGGGGGGCCGATGATACGCAGTATTTT. Translating gives CASSLSGGADDTQYF.

This clonotype showed up many times. The chain has TRBV6-1 and TRBJ2-2; D is uncertain. Germline V gene sequence: CDR1 MNHNS, CDR2 SASEGT. The CDR3 length is 12 residues. The V and J ends lost 3 bases and 8 bases respectively, with 7 bases between them. CDR3 DNA sequence: TGTGCCAGCAGTGATAAGAAAGGGGAGCTGTTTTTT. Amino acids: CASSDKKGELFF.

This clonotype was seen more than once but under ten times. The junction does not match germline at one end; this may be a read error. This rearrangement joins TRBV18 to TRBJ2-7, with D possibly TRBD2 on 6 matching bases. This CDR3 comprises 13 residues. Germline V gene data show CDR1 as KGHSH and CDR2 as LQKENI. The DNA for the CDR3 is TGTGCCAGCTCACCAGGGGAAAGAGGAGGGGCGAGCTTC. Translated, it gives CASSPGERGGASF.

This clonotype was observed many times. The V and J genes are TRBV5-1 and TRBJ2-1, with 8 bases identical to TRBD1. Germline values: CDR1 SGHRS, CDR2 YFSETQ. Trimming removed 0 bases from V and 10 bases from J; junction bases left unmatched: 6. The CDR3 covers 14 residues. The CDR3 sequence: CASSLVDRVGEQFF. The CDR3 DNA reads TGCGCCAGCAGCTTGGTGGACAGGGTGGGCGAGCAGTTCTTC.

This clonotype was observed at least ten times. The chain links TRBV4-1 to TRBJ1-1; 7 bases match TRBD1. This CDR3 is built from 13 residues. Germline V CDR1 and CDR2: MGHRA, YSYEKL. V trimming: 1 base; J trimming: 11 bases; junction bases outside the gene matches: 7. CDR3 in amino acids: CASSQALRQGAFF. The CDR3 DNA reads TGCGCCAGCAGCCAAGCACTGAGACAGGGTGCTTTCTTT.

In its sample, this clonotype was seen many times. The chain couples TRBV18 to TRBJ2-3; 9 nucleotides match TRBD2. The CDR3 length is 15 residues. V lost 3 bases and J lost 0; bases outside the gene matches: 1. Germline V gene lookup returns CDR1 KGHSH and CDR2 LQKENI. The CDR3 loop reads CASSPGLASTDTQYF. CDR3 nucleotide sequence: TGTGCCAGCTCACCGGGACTAGCCAGCACAGATACGCAGTATTTT.

This clonotype came up many times. The chain combines TRBV7-9 with TRBJ2-5; D may be TRBD1 or TRBD2 (5 bases each). In germline, CDR1 is SEHNR, CDR2 FQNEAQ (reference sequence). V lost 3 bases and J lost 1, with 9 bases in between. This CDR3 comprises 14 residues. CDR3 sequence reads: CASSFGTIQETQYF. As DNA, the CDR3 is TGTGCCAGCAGCTTCGGGACCATCCAAGAGACCCAGTACTTC.

This clonotype was observed a single time. CDR3 nucleotide sequence: TGTGCCAGCTCACCCTTTGAACAGGGGGCCACTGAAGCTTTCTTT. Translated, it gives CASSPFEQGATEAFF. The chain is built from TRBV18 and TRBJ1-1; 9 bases are shared with TRBD1. Germline V CDR1 and CDR2: KGHSH, LQKENI. V was clipped by 3 bases and J by 4 bases; unmatched bases: 6. This CDR3 contains 15 residues.

For this clonotype: The junction departs from germline at one end; a sequencing error may be responsible. The chain combines TRBV5-4 with TRBJ1-1; D is possibly TRBD1 (5 bases). Germline V gives CDR1 SGHNT, CDR2 YYREEE (reference sequence). The CDR3 contains 14 residues. CDR3: CASGLFRGDTEAFF. CDR3 sequence (DNA): TGTGCCAGCGGCTTGTTTCGGGGGGACACTGAAGCTTTCTTT.

This clonotype was found many times. CDR3 region: CASSYPGLAGSNEQFF. Written as DNA, the CDR3 is TGTGCCAGCAGTTACCCGGGACTAGCGGGGTCCAATGAGCAGTTCTTC. The chain couples TRBV6-6 to TRBJ2-1; 13 bases are shared with TRBD2. Losses at the gene ends were 2 bases for V and 6 bases for J; bases not matched to a gene: 4. This CDR3 region has 16 residues. CDR1 MNHNY and CDR2 SVGAGI come from the germline V gene (reference sequence).

About this clonotype itself: A read error may explain this, as a much larger clone is one base away. The chain has TRBV18 and TRBJ2-7; unclear D gene. The CDR3 is made up of 14 amino acids. The germline CDR1 and CDR2 sequences are KGHSH and LQKENI. CDR3 in DNA: TGTGCCAGCTCACGAGGACGGTCCTCCTACAAGCAGTACTTC. This sequence encodes CASSRGRSSYKQYF. Full variable domain (remainder filled in from reference TRBV18 and TRBJ2-7): NAGVMQNPRHLVRRRGQEARLRCSPMKGHSHVYWYRQLPEEGLKFMVYLQKENIIDESGMPKERFSAEFPKEGPSILRIQQVVRGDSAAYFCASSRGRSSYKQYFGPGTRLTVT.

There are a few counts of this clonotype. V gene TRBV18 combines with J gene TRBJ1-4; 10 bases align to TRBD1. In germline, CDR1 is KGHSH, CDR2 LQKENI. V lost 3 bases and J lost 7; bases outside the gene matches: 2. This CDR3 is built from 14 residues. CDR3: CASSPGQGFEKLFF. CDR3 bases: TGTGCCAGCTCACCGGGACAGGGGTTTGAAAAACTGTTTTTT. The whole variable domain, filled in from reference TRBV18 and TRBJ1-4, reads NAGVMQNPRHLVRRRGQEARLRCSPMKGHSHVYWYRQLPEEGLKFMVYLQKENIIDESGMPKERFSAEFPKEGPSILRIQQVVRGDSAAYFCASSPGQGFEKLFFGSGTQLSVL.

The chain has TRBV30 and TRBJ2-7; D remains unclear. This CDR3 contains 12 residues. Trimming cost V 2 bases and J 3 bases, with 8 bases left between them. The V gene's germline CDR1 is GTSNPN and CDR2 SVGIG (reference sequence). The DNA of the CDR3 is TGTGCCTGGAGTCGAAGGGACTACGAGCAGTACTTC. Translated: CAWSRRDYEQYF.

This clonotype was counted only a few times. This chain connects TRBV24-1 to TRBJ1-4; D is uncertain. This CDR3 is 19 amino acids long. Germline V lookup: CDR1 KGHDR, CDR2 SFDVKD. With 1 base removed from V and 6 bases from J, the gap between germline ends came to 23 bases. CDR3 nucleotide sequence: TGTGCCACCAGTGATTTATGGACCAACTCACTCTGGCGGGATGAAAAACTGTTTTTT. Translated: CATSDLWTNSLWRDEKLFF.

The sample holds many counts of this clonotype. The rearrangement joins TRBV18 to TRBJ2-1, with TRBD2 matching 9 bases. Per germline, CDR1 KGHSH and CDR2 LQKENI. There are 16 residues in the CDR3. The junction had 4 bases not matched to a gene; V was cut back by 0 bases and J by 4 bases. CDR3 amino acids: CASSPPSGGNYNEQFF. The CDR3 DNA reads TGTGCCAGCTCACCACCGAGCGGGGGGAATTACAATGAGCAGTTCTTC.

This clonotype was counted at least ten times. The chain recombines TRBV7-2 with TRBJ2-1; 11 positions agree with TRBD2. The CDR3 is 18 residues long. Looked up from germline, CDR1 is SGHTA and CDR2 is FQGNSA. V gave up 1 base and J gave up 4 bases; unmatched junction bases: 9. CDR3 nucleotides: TGTGCCAGCAGCTTAGATCCTAGACTAGCGGGGTCGTACAATGAGCAGTTCTTC. This sequence encodes CASSLDPRLAGSYNEQFF.